This TCR beta chain was obtained from a study of cytomegalovirus exposure and HLA in healthy donors. 60 Vbeta and 13 Jbeta primers were used in PCR. Clones were read by immunoSEQ multiplex PCR, and TCRdb kept only the in-frame ones, dropping some. The profile shows roughly 120,000 clones, 15% of them singletons. CDR3 length equals 14 residues. Germline V gene data show CDR1 as MGHDK and CDR2 as SYGVNS. V lost 9 bases and J lost 0, with 12 bases in between. Only a few counts were recorded for this clone. Sequencing was carried out using PBMCs. This clonotype was obtained from a woman aged 18-30 years in good health and CMV-seronegative. V gene TRBV25-1 combines with J gene TRBJ2-1; weak D call: TRBD2 (5 bases). The DNA of the CDR3 is TGTGCCAGTGGACCGGGATCCTCCTACAATGAGCAGTTCTTC. It codes for CASGPGSSYNEQFF.